These T cell receptor beta chains were read from a single sample in a study of technical replicates of blood from several donors. Method: immunoSEQ multiplex PCR; TCRdb's copy keeps in-frame clones and lacks some. This sample has around 81,000 clones; around 95% occur once, and the top ten carry 0.3% to 0.4%. Sequenced: T cells isolated from PBMCs. The receptors originated from a human donor in good health. The CDR3 runs from the conserved cysteine through the conserved F or W. A D gene is named only where the DNA matches it firmly. Not every row has a clone size; where given, it reads once, few, many or a size class.

J gene | clone size | V gene | D gene | CDR3 protein | CDR3 DNA
TRBJ2-4 | - | TRBV5-4 | - | CASSLDSGPDIQYF | TGTGCCAGCAGCCTGGACTCAGGCCCGGACATTCAGTACTTC
TRBJ1-2 | - | TRBV6-6 | TRBD1 | CASSKTGVVGGYTF | TGTGCCAGCAGCAAAACAGGGGTGGTAGGCGGCTACACCTTC
TRBJ2-2 | - | TRBV7-2 | TRBD2 | CASSLGGLVRDRDTGELFF | TGTGCCAGCAGCTTAGGGGGACTAGTTCGGGATCGGGACACCGGGGAGCTGTTTTTT
TRBJ2-7 | - | TRBV6-6 | TRBD2 | CASSDPGLAGFEQYF | TGTGCCAGCAGCGATCCGGGACTAGCGGGGTTCGAGCAGTACTTC
TRBJ2-3 | - | TRBV6-1 | - | CASSDSGADTQYF | TGTGCCAGCAGTGACTCAGGGGCAGATACGCAGTATTTT
TRBJ2-5 | - | TRBV5-8 | TRBD2 | CASSLRLAGAETQYF | TGTGCCAGCAGCTTGAGGTTAGCGGGAGCGGAGACCCAGTACTTC
TRBJ1-1 | once | TRBV2 | - | CASSQGARGLNTEAFF | TGTGCCAGCAGTCAAGGGGCGCGGGGGTTAAACACTGAAGCTTTCTTT
TRBJ2-3 | - | TRBV7-2 | - | CASSFYTDTQYF | TGTGCCAGCAGCTTTTACACAGATACGCAGTATTTT
TRBJ2-1 | - | TRBV9 | TRBD2 | CASSAPGTSGNEQFF | TGTGCCAGCAGCGCCCCCGGGACTAGCGGGAATGAGCAGTTCTTC
TRBJ2-5 | - | TRBV7-3 | - | CASSLTPMETQYF | TGTGCCAGCAGCTTAACTCCTATGGAGACCCAGTACTTC
TRBJ1-5 | - | TRBV7-3 | TRBD1 | CASSLTGSNQPQHF | TGTGCCAGCAGCTTGACAGGGTCTAATCAGCCCCAGCATTTT
TRBJ2-7 | - | TRBV19 | TRBD2 | CASSMGSGLYEQYF | TGTGCCAGTAGTATGGGTAGCGGGTTGTACGAGCAGTACTTC
TRBJ2-7 | - | TRBV6-1 | - | CASSEGLDRITYEQYF | TGTGCCAGCAGTGAAGGCCTGGACAGAATAACCTACGAGCAGTACTTC
TRBJ1-4 | - | TRBV13 | - | CASSSGWNEKLFF | TGTGCCAGCAGTTCGGGGTGGAATGAAAAACTGTTTTTT
TRBJ2-6 | - | TRBV2 | - | CAGLHQGLGANVLTF | TGTGCCGGACTCCATCAGGGGCTCGGGGCCAACGTCCTGACTTTC
TRBJ2-3 | few | TRBV7-2 | - | CASSPAGADTQYF | TGTGCCAGCAGCCCGGCCGGGGCAGATACGCAGTATTTT
TRBJ2-1 | - | TRBV2 | TRBD2 | CASKEREGENEQFF | TGTGCCAGCAAGGAGCGGGAGGGTGAAAATGAGCAGTTCTTC
TRBJ1-3 | - | TRBV5-1 | - | CASSSPGQGNTIYF | TGCGCCAGCAGCTCCCCGGGACAAGGAAACACCATATATTTT
TRBJ1-1 | few | TRBV7-9 | - | CASRRSGVGNTEAFF | TGTGCCAGCAGGAGATCAGGGGTAGGGAACACTGAAGCTTTCTTT
TRBJ2-2 | - | TRBV4-1 | TRBD1 | CASSHEPGQGTETGELFF | TGCGCCAGCAGCCACGAACCGGGACAGGGGACCGAGACCGGGGAGCTGTTTTTT
TRBJ2-2 | - | TRBV11-2 | TRBD2 | CASSLASGLAGVKTGELFF | TGTGCCAGCAGCTTAGCGTCCGGACTAGCGGGAGTAAAGACCGGGGAGCTGTTTTTT
TRBJ2-3 | - | TRBV7-8 | TRBD2 | CASSFGAGETDTQYF | TGTGCCAGCAGCTTTGGAGCGGGAGAAACAGATACGCAGTATTTT
TRBJ2-1 | once | TRBV19 | - | CASKPLDLSYNEQFF | TGTGCCAGTAAACCCCTAGACCTCTCCTACAATGAGCAGTTCTTC